This passage covers 32 T cell receptor beta chains from one sample sequenced in a study of CD8 T cells in Susac syndrome. RNA, at roughly 0.45 to 1 ug, was reverse transcribed with random hexamers. TCRdb passed the immunoSEQ multiplex PCR reads through MiXCR, listing each CDR3 protein once. In the table there are around 280,000 distinct CDR3 sequences, 70% to 90% of which are singletons. Sequencing was carried out using CD8+ T cells from PBMCs. The receptors shown here come from a human donor with multiple sclerosis.

The chain recombines TRBV25-1 with TRBJ2-5; D unclear. V was clipped by 5 bases and J by 0 bases, with 10 bases between them. This CDR3 contains 14 residues. Germline-derived CDR1 and CDR2 are MGHDK and SYGVNS. CDR3 in amino acids: CASSLRPNQETQYF. The DNA for the CDR3 is TGTGCCAGCAGTCTGCGACCCAACCAAGAGACCCAGTACTTC.

This rearrangement joins TRBV27 to TRBJ2-5, with D perhaps matching TRBD1 (5 bases). CDR3 size: 11 residues. CDR1 is MNHEY and CDR2 is SMNVEV in the germline V gene (reference sequence). Trimming removed 9 bases from V and 4 bases from J, with 9 bases in between. Here the CDR3 DNA reads TGTGCCAGTCATAGGGGAGAGACCCAGTACTTC. The encoded protein is CASHRGETQYF.

This chain links TRBV27 with TRBJ1-5; D unresolved. Germline-derived CDR1 and CDR2 are MNHEY and SMNVEV (reference sequence). This CDR3 contains 15 residues. Trimming stripped 4 bases from V and 7 bases from J, with 17 bases between. The CDR3 nucleotides read TGTGCCAGCAGTTCCGGTCCCGGAGGAGGCCAGCCCCAGCATTTT. Protein: CASSSGPGGGQPQHF.

The chain joins TRBV28 to TRBJ2-7; D might be TRBD1 or TRBD2, each matching 6 bases. The CDR3 sequence is 16 residues long. From germline, CDR1 is MDHEN and CDR2 SYDVKM. V lost 3 bases and J 4 bases, leaving 19 bases between the germline ends. The CDR3 region is CASSLTSTRGVYEQYF. CDR3 nucleotides: TGTGCCAGCAGTTTGACATCGACTAGGGGGGTTTACGAGCAGTACTTC.

The genes are TRBV28 and TRBJ2-5; unclear D gene. This CDR3 comprises 12 residues. CDR1 is MDHEN and CDR2 is SYDVKM in the germline V gene. The V gene lost 6 bases and the J gene lost 3 bases, with 8 bases spanning the gap. CDR3 sequence (DNA): TGTGCCAGCAGCGACGCCGAAGAGACCCAGTACTTC. Residues: CASSDAEETQYF. The complete variable domain, with remaining parts taken from reference TRBV28 and TRBJ2-5, reads DVKVTQSSRYLVKRTGEKVFLECVQDMDHENMFWYRQDPGLGLRLIYFSYDVKMKEKGDIPEGYSVSREKKERFSLILESASTNQTSMYLCASSDAEETQYFGPGTRLLVL.

V is TRBV7-8 and J is TRBJ1-2, with D hard to call. Germline V lookup: CDR1 SGHVS, CDR2 FQNEAQ. The CDR3 contains 14 residues. Trimming shortened V by 0 bases and J by 8 bases, and 13 bases separated the two germline ends. This chain's CDR3 is CASSLALVTIGYTF. The DNA of the CDR3 is TGTGCCAGCAGCTTAGCTCTGGTCACTATCGGCTACACCTTC. Drawing the rest from reference TRBV7-8 and TRBJ1-2, the complete variable domain is GAGVSQSPRYKVAKRGQDVALRCDPISGHVSLFWYQQALGQGPEFLTYFQNEAQLDKSGLPSDRFFAERPEGSVSTLKIQRTQQEDSAVYLCASSLALVTIGYTFGSGTRLTVV.

This CDR3 reads CASSLGQGGGGYTF. The CDR3 coding sequence is TGTGCCAGCAGCTTAGGACAGGGTGGAGGAGGCTACACCTTC. The chain is built from TRBV7-9 and TRBJ1-2, with TRBD1 matching 7 bases. Germline CDR1 is SEHNR and CDR2 is FQNEAQ (reference sequence). Trimming removed 1 base from V and 8 bases from J; junction bases left unmatched: 7. The CDR3 runs 14 residues.

The chain is built from TRBV9 and TRBJ1-2, with 11 bases that match TRBD1. Trimming removed 3 bases from V and 4 bases from J; junction bases left unmatched: 5. This CDR3 spans 15 amino acids. CDR1 and CDR2 (germline): SGDLS, YYNGEE. The CDR3 DNA sequence: TGTGCCAGCAGCGCGTCCGGGACAGGGGGCTATGGCTACACCTTC. Translation: CASSASGTGGYGYTF.

The chain is built from TRBV4-1 and TRBJ2-3; the D is unclear. Germline assignment: CDR1 MGHRA and CDR2 YSYEKL. The CDR3 loop spans 14 amino acids. The germline V and J ends were trimmed by 0 bases and 9 bases, with 13 bases remaining between them. The CDR3 spells CASSQDWEETTQYF. For the CDR3, the DNA is TGCGCCAGCAGCCAAGATTGGGAAGAGACGACGCAGTATTTT.

J is TRBJ2-4 and V is TRBV27; tentatively, D is TRBD2 (5 bases). Germline V CDR1 and CDR2: MNHEY, SMNVEV (reference sequence). With 5 bases removed from V and 8 bases from J, the gap between germline ends came to 16 bases. The CDR3 runs 14 residues. CDR3 protein: CASSELGVLHIQYF. The CDR3, as DNA: TGTGCCAGCAGTGAACTCGGGGTTCTACACATTCAGTACTTC.

The chain uses TRBV28 and TRBJ2-7; the D gene could be TRBD1 or TRBD2 (5 bases each). Germline V gene lookup returns CDR1 MDHEN and CDR2 SYDVKM. The CDR3 spans 13 residues. V shed 10 bases and J shed 2 bases, with 15 bases lying between them. The CDR3 nucleotides read TGTGCCACCATAGGGACGGACGCCTACGAGCAGTACTTC. It specifies CATIGTDAYEQYF.

This clonotype was seen once. This sequence joins TRBV27 and TRBJ2-5, with 8 bases lining up with TRBD2. This CDR3 contains 23 residues. V lost 5 bases, J lost 2 bases, and 31 bases stayed unmatched. Germline lookup yields CDR1 MNHEY and CDR2 SMNVEV (reference sequence). The CDR3, as DNA: TGTGCCAGCAGTCCTGACCGCCGACAGGCCGCGCTAGCGGGCCCTTTTACTCAAGAGACCCAGTACTTC. It is translated as CASSPDRRQAALAGPFTQETQYF.

The CDR3 protein is CASSLEASETGDTQYF. CDR3 sequence (DNA): TGTGCCAGCAGCTTAGAGGCTAGCGAGACAGGAGATACGCAGTATTTT. The chain joins TRBV7-6 to TRBJ2-3, with D possibly called TRBD1 or TRBD2 (6 bases each). Germline loops: CDR1 SGHVS, CDR2 FNYEAQ. This CDR3 has 16 amino acids. The V and J ends lost 1 base and 5 bases respectively, with 16 bases between them.

There are a few counts of this clonotype. The chain has TRBV2 and TRBJ2-7, with a possible D match to TRBD1 (5 bases). V lost 10 bases and J lost 6, with 16 bases in between. Germline CDR1 reads SNHLY; CDR2 reads FYNNEI. The CDR3 runs 12 residues. This CDR3 reads CAKQAPTTEQYF. The CDR3 DNA reads TGTGCCAAACAGGCCCCAACTACCGAGCAGTACTTC.

The V call is TRBV9, the J call TRBJ2-7; D not resolved. The V end lost 4 bases, the J end lost 4 bases, and 18 bases lay between the germline ends. The germline V gene encodes CDR1 SGDLS and CDR2 YYNGEE. This CDR3 contains 15 residues. The CDR3 here is CASSPSPSGDYEQYF. DNA of the CDR3: TGTGCCAGCAGCCCCTCTCCCTCAGGAGATTACGAGCAGTACTTC.

As for this clonotype: One end of the junction is discordant with germline, which a read error may explain. The rearrangement joins TRBV7-7 to TRBJ2-1; 11 bases are a match to TRBD1. The CDR3 sequence is 16 residues long. Germline V gene sequence: CDR1 SSHAT, CDR2 FNYEAQ (reference sequence). In DNA form, the CDR3 reads TGTGCTAGCAGCTTAGGGAAAGGACAGGGGGCGGTCGAGCAGTTCTTC. As protein: CASSLGKGQGAVEQFF.

The CDR3 nucleotides are TGCGCCAGCAGCTTGCTCCTTCCCTATACGACTTCACCCCTCCACTTT. It is translated as CASSLLLPYTTSPLHF. The J gene is TRBJ1-6, the V gene TRBV5-1; D gene ambiguous. Trimming took 1 base from V and 9 from J, leaving 17 bases between them. CDR3 length equals 16 residues. Germline CDR1 and CDR2: SGHRS and YFSETQ.

The J gene is TRBJ2-1, the V gene TRBV12-3 or TRBV12-4, with D possibly being TRBD1 (7 bases). Trimming left V 10 bases short and J 2 bases short, with 18 bases between. This CDR3 region has 15 residues. CDR3 residues: CANSGGPDAYNEQFF. In DNA form, the CDR3 reads TGTGCCAACTCAGGGGGGCCGGACGCCTACAATGAGCAGTTCTTC.

V gene TRBV11-2 combines with J gene TRBJ2-1; 8 bases agree with TRBD2. This CDR3 comprises 15 residues. Per the germline V gene, CDR1 is SGHAT and CDR2 is FQNNGV. With 1 base clipped from V and 7 bases from J, the junction kept 6 bases outside the gene matches. The CDR3 here is CASSLASGRMNEQFF. The CDR3 nucleotides are TGTGCCAGCAGCTTAGCAAGCGGGAGAATGAATGAGCAGTTCTTC.

The J gene is TRBJ2-1, the V gene TRBV12-3 or TRBV12-4, with TRBD2 matching over 8 bases. The CDR3 is 15 amino acids. Germline trimming cut 3 bases from V and 5 bases from J; bases unmatched to any gene: 6. The CDR3 sequence: CASSFLAGGNNEQFF. In DNA, the CDR3 is TGTGCCAGCAGTTTCCTCGCGGGAGGCAACAATGAGCAGTTCTTC.

The V gene is TRBV12-3 or TRBV12-4, the J gene TRBJ2-1; possible D gene TRBD2, 6 bases. Trimming took off 5 bases at V and 10 bases at J, with 12 bases between the two ends. This CDR3 region has 12 residues. This CDR3 is CASSPGAGEQFF. In DNA form, the CDR3 reads TGTGCCAGCAGTCCCGGGGCGGGGGAGCAGTTCTTC.

The chain combines TRBV28 with TRBJ1-1; no definite D call. This CDR3 is built from 16 residues. Germline CDR1 and CDR2: MDHEN and SYDVKM. Deletions cut 0 bases from V and 1 base from J, with 12 bases between. In DNA form, the CDR3 reads TGTGCCAGCAGTTTATGGTCAGGCAACGGGAACACTGAAGCTTTCTTT. It is translated as CASSLWSGNGNTEAFF.

The chain couples TRBV20-1 to TRBJ1-2, with 7 positions matching TRBD1. V was clipped by 5 bases and J by 3 bases; unmatched bases: 9. Per the germline V gene, CDR1 is DFQATT and CDR2 is SNEGSKA (reference sequence). The CDR3 length is 14 residues. In nucleotides, the CDR3 is TGCAGTGCTCAGGTGCGGGACAGCTACTATGGCTACACCTTC. This translates into CSAQVRDSYYGYTF.

This chain joins TRBV5-8 and TRBJ2-2; 9 positions agree with TRBD2. The V segment lost 4 bases and the J segment 5 bases; nucleotides outside the gene matches: 6. The CDR3 runs to 15 residues. Germline-derived CDR1 and CDR2 are SGHTS and YDEGEE. CDR3 region: CASSPSGRRTGELFF. The CDR3 DNA reads as TGTGCCAGCAGCCCAAGCGGGAGGCGGACCGGGGAGCTGTTTTTT.

The CDR3 loop is CAISGGDRASQEQYF. DNA of the CDR3: TGTGCCATCAGTGGGGGGGACAGGGCCTCTCAGGAGCAGTACTTC. The chain links TRBV10-3 to TRBJ2-7; 9 bases match TRBD1. Germline V gene lookup returns CDR1 ENHRY and CDR2 SYGVKD. The V gene end was trimmed by 4 bases and the J gene end by 7 bases; junction bases not matched to a gene: 11. CDR3 length: 15 residues.

The chain has TRBV6-1 and TRBJ1-1; TRBD1 matches 12 bases. Germline trimming cut 6 bases from V and 0 bases from J; bases unmatched to any gene: 2. Germline CDR1 MNHNS, CDR2 SASEGT. The CDR3 consists of 15 residues. For the CDR3, the DNA is TGTGCCAGCAGGGGGGACAGGGGGCTGAACACTGAAGCTTTCTTT. This sequence encodes CASRGDRGLNTEAFF.

The chain has TRBV28 and TRBJ1-1; no clear D. CDR3 size: 14 residues. The germline V gene has CDR1 MDHEN and CDR2 SYDVKM. Trimming removed 5 bases at V and 3 bases at J, with 13 bases between. The CDR3 protein is CASSPHPGHTEAFF. The CDR3, as DNA: TGTGCCAGCAGTCCGCACCCAGGCCACACTGAAGCTTTCTTT.

The V call is TRBV4-1, the J call TRBJ2-3; tentative D call: TRBD1 (6 bases). The germline CDR1 and CDR2 sequences are MGHRA and YSYEKL. The V end lost 4 bases, the J end lost 1 base, and 12 bases lay between the germline ends. There are 15 residues in the CDR3. CDR3 coding DNA: TGCGCCAGCAGCCTACGGGACACAGGCACAGATACGCAGTATTTT. As protein: CASSLRDTGTDTQYF.

V is TRBV9 and J is TRBJ2-6; possible D gene TRBD1, 5 bases. V dropped 4 bases and J dropped 0 bases, with 17 bases sitting between them. This CDR3 is 18 amino acids long. CDR1 is SGDLS and CDR2 is YYNGEE in the germline V gene. CDR3 amino acids: CASSSSASRDSGANVLTF. CDR3 bases: TGTGCCAGCAGCTCCTCTGCGTCCAGGGACTCTGGGGCCAACGTCCTGACTTTC.

The CDR3 coding sequence is TGTGCCAGCAGCTTAGCAGTTAAGGGCACTGAAGCTTTCTTT. This sequence encodes CASSLAVKGTEAFF. The rearrangement joins TRBV7-9 to TRBJ1-1, with D hard to call. The germline V gene encodes CDR1 SEHNR and CDR2 FQNEAQ (reference sequence). CDR3 length equals 14 residues. Trimming took 0 bases from V and 4 from J, leaving 9 bases between them.

The gene calls are TRBV28 and TRBJ2-7; 9 nucleotides match TRBD2. The length of the CDR3 is 18 residues. After removal of 2 bases from V and 2 bases from J, the junction contained 13 bases not matched to a gene. Germline CDR1 and CDR2: MDHEN and SYDVKM. The CDR3 reads CASSLGTRLAETTYEQYF. The CDR3 DNA reads as TGTGCCAGCAGTTTAGGAACGCGACTAGCGGAGACGACCTACGAGCAGTACTTC.

This chain connects TRBV6-1 to TRBJ1-1, with D perhaps matching TRBD1 (6 bases). V gave up 1 base and J gave up 4 bases, with 10 bases separating them. Germline CDR1 reads MNHNS; CDR2 reads SASEGT. This CDR3 region has 14 residues. CDR3 DNA sequence: TGTGCCAGCAGTGAAGAGAACAGGGTCACTGAAGCTTTCTTT. This encodes CASSEENRVTEAFF.